This is a list of T cell receptor beta chains from one sample in a study of blood T cell repertoires in COVID-19. The table came from immunoSEQ multiplex PCR; TCRdb's copy has only in-frame clones and leaves some out. The top ten clones hold roughly 2.3% of a sample with approximately 250,000 clones, about nine tenths of them seen once. Sequenced: peripheral blood. The receptors were sampled from a man in his thirties or forties who had recovered from COVID-19. CDR3s include the opening cysteine and the closing phenylalanine or tryptophan. Each record gives: V gene, clone size, J gene, D gene, CDR3 protein, CDR3 DNA. D genes are given only for firm matches. Where a row states a size, it is once, few, many or the class of an expanded clone; other rows omit it.

>TRBV7-9|NA|TRBJ2-5|NA
CASSFLKFGKETQYF
TGTGCCAGCAGCTTCTTGAAATTCGGGAAAGAGACCCAGTACTTC
>TRBV6-1|NA|TRBJ1-2|TRBD1
CASSDLWGTGYGYTF
TGTGCCAGCAGTGATTTATGGGGGACAGGGTATGGCTACACCTTC
>TRBV19|NA|TRBJ1-1|NA
CASSMALGVRMNTEAFF
TGTGCCAGTAGTATGGCCTTGGGAGTACGGATGAACACTGAAGCTTTCTTT
>TRBV30|NA|TRBJ2-7|TRBD2
CAWSVGGGSYEQYF
TGTGCCTGGAGTGTTGGGGGGGGCTCCTACGAGCAGTACTTC
>TRBV6-5|few|TRBJ2-1|NA
CASSYGGGPNEQFF
TGTGCCAGCAGTTACGGGGGGGGCCCCAATGAGCAGTTCTTC
>TRBV27|NA|TRBJ1-2|TRBD1
CASSPYEDRGLYGYTF
TGTGCCAGCAGTCCCTACGAGGACAGGGGGCTTTATGGCTACACCTTC
>TRBV2|NA|TRBJ2-3|TRBD2
CASTSGYTDTQYF
TGTGCCAGCACTAGCGGCTACACAGATACGCAGTATTTT
>TRBV21-1|NA|TRBJ1-1|NA
CAGFRGGDMNTEAFF
TGTGCCGGTTTCCGAGGGGGTGACATGAACACTGAAGCTTTCTTT
>TRBV4-3|once|TRBJ2-3|TRBD1
CASSQDLILGQGFDTQYF
TGCGCCAGCAGCCAAGATCTAATACTAGGACAGGGGTTTGATACGCAGTATTTT
>TRBV19|NA|TRBJ1-4|NA
CASSRPPVPNEKLFF
TGTGCCAGTAGTAGGCCCCCCGTGCCCAATGAAAAACTGTTTTTT
>TRBV5-1|once|TRBJ2-3|NA
CASSEGAPLGGQYF
TGCGCCAGCAGCGAGGGAGCACCTCTGGGAGGGCAGTATTTT
>TRBV19|NA|TRBJ2-7|NA
CASSITNPGVGLHEQYF
TGTGCCAGTAGTATTACAAATCCGGGTGTAGGACTACACGAGCAGTACTTC
>TRBV5-6|NA|TRBJ2-7|TRBD1
CASSSGTVYEQYF
TGTGCCAGCAGCTCAGGGACAGTCTACGAGCAGTACTTC
>TRBV10-3|NA|TRBJ1-1|NA
CAISGVEGFRNTEAFF
TGTGCCATCAGTGGGGTGGAGGGCTTCAGGAACACTGAAGCTTTCTTT
>TRBV3-1/TRBV3-2|NA|TRBJ2-1|TRBD2
CASSQDQLAGAGEQFF
TGTGCCAGCAGCCAAGATCAACTAGCGGGGGCTGGTGAGCAGTTCTTC
>TRBV7-9|NA|TRBJ1-2|TRBD1
CASSLSTGNGYTF
TGTGCCAGCAGCTTATCGACAGGGAATGGCTACACCTTC
>TRBV30|NA|TRBJ1-5|NA
CAWISADSNQPQHF
TGTGCCTGGATCTCGGCGGATAGCAATCAGCCCCAGCATTTT
>TRBV29-1|few|TRBJ2-2|TRBD1
CSAGQITAGELFF
TGCAGCGCGGGACAGATTACCGCCGGGGAGCTGTTTTTT
>TRBV5-3|NA|TRBJ2-1|TRBD2
CARSLGGGAGSFNEQFF
TGTGCCAGAAGCTTGGGCGGGGGGGCCGGATCTTTCAATGAGCAGTTCTTC
>TRBV18|NA|TRBJ1-1|NA
CASSPYSLNTEAFF
TGTGCCAGCTCACCATACAGTTTGAACACTGAAGCTTTCTTT
>TRBV10-3|NA|TRBJ2-7|NA
CAISEVHLRSSYEQYF
TGTGCCATCAGTGAAGTTCATTTAAGGAGCTCCTACGAGCAGTACTTC
>TRBV5-1|NA|TRBJ1-1|NA
CASSLGPSAMNTEAFF
TGCGCCAGCAGCTTGGGCCCCAGTGCAATGAACACTGAAGCTTTCTTT
>TRBV5-4|NA|TRBJ2-3|NA
CASSFPLADTQYF
TGTGCCAGCAGCTTCCCACTAGCAGATACGCAGTATTTT
>TRBV19|few|TRBJ1-5|NA
CASSNQGSAQPQHF
TGTGCCAGTAGTAATCAGGGGTCCGCCCAGCCCCAGCATTTT
>TRBV2|NA|TRBJ1-6|NA
CASEGDKTNSPLHF
TGTGCCAGCGAGGGGGACAAAACGAATTCACCCCTCCACTTT
>TRBV7-9|NA|TRBJ1-4|NA
CASSAQGTTNEKLFF
TGTGCCAGCAGCGCCCAGGGAACAACTAATGAAAAACTGTTTTTT
>TRBV7-2|few|TRBJ2-7|NA
CASSFNWLSGSYEQYF
TGTGCCAGCAGCTTTAATTGGCTTAGCGGCTCGTACGAGCAGTACTTC
>TRBV13|NA|TRBJ1-4|NA
CASSSPSLGNEKLFF
TGTGCCAGCAGCTCACCCTCTCTAGGTAATGAAAAACTGTTTTTT
>TRBV12-3/TRBV12-4|NA|TRBJ1-5|NA
CASSLESNQPQHF
TGTGCCAGCAGTTTGGAGAGCAATCAGCCCCAGCATTTT
>TRBV7-2|NA|TRBJ1-1|NA
CASSFLGGVAEAFF
TGTGCCAGCAGCTTCCTTGGAGGGGTGGCTGAAGCTTTCTTT
>TRBV28|NA|TRBJ1-1|TRBD1
CASSLDDRDGTEAFF
TGTGCCAGCAGTTTAGACGACAGGGATGGAACTGAAGCTTTCTTT
>TRBV19|NA|TRBJ1-3|NA
CASSTTPHSGNTIYF
TGTGCCAGTAGTACCACACCTCACTCTGGAAACACCATATATTTT
>TRBV11-3|few|TRBJ1-1|NA
CASSLDGRRTEAFF
TGTGCCAGCAGCTTAGACGGGAGAAGGACTGAAGCTTTCTTT
>TRBV4-2|NA|TRBJ2-7|TRBD2
CASSQDPRRTSGSYEQYF
TGTGCCAGCAGCCAAGATCCCCGGCGGACTAGCGGGTCCTACGAGCAGTACTTC
>TRBV7-2|NA|TRBJ1-6|NA
CASSFAGSYNSPLHF
TGTGCCAGCAGCTTTGCGGGCTCCTATAATTCACCCCTCCACTTT
>TRBV10-2|NA|TRBJ1-2|TRBD1
CASSRISQGANGYTF
TGCGCCAGCAGCAGAATATCACAGGGGGCGAATGGCTACACCTTC